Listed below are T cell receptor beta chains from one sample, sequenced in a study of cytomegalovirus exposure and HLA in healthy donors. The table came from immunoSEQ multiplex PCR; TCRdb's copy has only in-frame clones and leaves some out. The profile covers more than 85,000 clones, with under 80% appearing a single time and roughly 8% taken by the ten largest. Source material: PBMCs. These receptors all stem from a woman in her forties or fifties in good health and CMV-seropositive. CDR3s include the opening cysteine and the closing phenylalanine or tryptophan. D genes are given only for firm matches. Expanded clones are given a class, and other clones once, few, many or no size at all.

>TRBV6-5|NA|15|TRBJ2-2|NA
CASSKKDRTTGELFF
TGTGCCAGCAGCAAGAAAGACAGGACCACCGGGGAGCTGTTTTTT
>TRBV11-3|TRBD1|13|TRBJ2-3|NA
CASSSQGQDTQYF
TGTGCCAGCAGCTCACAGGGGCAAGATACGCAGTATTTT
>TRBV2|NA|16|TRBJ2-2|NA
CASTDDGKVLTGELFF
TGTGCCAGCACCGATGACGGGAAGGTATTAACCGGGGAGCTGTTTTTT
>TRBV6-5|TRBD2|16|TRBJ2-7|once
CASSYSIGTSGYEQYF
TGTGCCAGCAGTTACTCGATAGGGACTAGCGGGTACGAGCAGTACTTC
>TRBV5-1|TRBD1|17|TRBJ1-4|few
CASSWTGTGATNEKLFF
TGCGCCAGCAGCTGGACAGGGACGGGAGCAACTAATGAAAAACTGTTTTTT
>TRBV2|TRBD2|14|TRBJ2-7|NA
CASSLTSGSYEQYF
TGTGCCAGCAGCTTGACTAGCGGTTCCTACGAGCAGTACTTC
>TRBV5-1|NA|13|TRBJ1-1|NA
CASSLSGEGGAFF
TGCGCCAGCAGCTTGAGTGGGGAAGGGGGAGCTTTCTTT
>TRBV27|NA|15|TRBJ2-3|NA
CASSGTDSSTDTQYF
TGTGCCAGCAGTGGAACGGACTCCTCCACAGATACGCAGTATTTT
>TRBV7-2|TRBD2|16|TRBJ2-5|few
CASSPSSGGAQETQYF
TGTGCCAGCAGCCCTTCTAGCGGGGGGGCCCAAGAGACCCAGTACTTC
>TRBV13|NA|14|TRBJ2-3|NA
CASSAGPSTDTQYF
TGTGCCAGCTCGGCGGGACCTAGCACAGATACGCAGTATTTT
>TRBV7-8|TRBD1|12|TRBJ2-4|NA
CASSPRGNIQYF
TGTGCCAGCAGTCCCAGGGGGAACATTCAGTACTTC
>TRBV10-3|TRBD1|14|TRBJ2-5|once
CAISESTGLETQYF
TGTGCCATCAGTGAGTCGACAGGGTTAGAGACCCAGTACTTC
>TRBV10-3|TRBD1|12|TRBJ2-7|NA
CAIRKTGWEQYF
TGTGCCATCAGAAAGACAGGGTGGGAGCAGTACTTC
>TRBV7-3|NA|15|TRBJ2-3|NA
CASSLVGTSTDTQYF
TGTGCCAGCAGCTTAGTCGGTACTAGCACAGATACGCAGTATTTT
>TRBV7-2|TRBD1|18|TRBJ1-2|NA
CASSRRGVRDRGRSGYTF
TGTGCCAGCAGCCGGAGGGGGGTCCGGGACAGGGGGAGGAGTGGCTACACCTTC
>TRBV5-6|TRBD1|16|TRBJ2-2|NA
CASRSPGQGSTGELFF
TGTGCCAGCAGGTCACCGGGACAGGGGAGCACCGGGGAGCTGTTTTTT
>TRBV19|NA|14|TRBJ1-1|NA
CASSAGVGRRSAFF
TGTGCCAGTAGCGCGGGAGTCGGGAGGCGATCAGCTTTCTTT
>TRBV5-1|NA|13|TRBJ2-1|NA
CASSLAPGNEQFF
TGCGCCAGCAGCTTGGCGCCGGGCAATGAGCAGTTCTTC
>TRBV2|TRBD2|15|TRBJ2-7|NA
CASRPPGLAAYEQYF
TGTGCCAGCAGGCCACCGGGACTAGCGGCCTACGAGCAGTACTTC
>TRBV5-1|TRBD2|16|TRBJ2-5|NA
CASSLVSGGAVETQYF
TGCGCCAGCAGCTTGGTGAGCGGGGGGGCCGTCGAGACCCAGTACTTC
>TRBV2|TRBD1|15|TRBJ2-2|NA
CASSEVTGVTGELFF
TGTGCCAGCAGTGAAGTTACAGGGGTGACCGGGGAGCTGTTTTTT
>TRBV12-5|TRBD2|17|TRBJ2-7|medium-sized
CASGLLPTSGRSYEQYF
TGTGCTAGTGGTTTGCTCCCGACTAGCGGGAGGTCCTACGAGCAGTACTTC
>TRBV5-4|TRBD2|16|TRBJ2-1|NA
CASSLAAGGIYNEQFF
TGTGCCAGCAGCTTGGCGGCGGGGGGGATCTACAATGAGCAGTTCTTC